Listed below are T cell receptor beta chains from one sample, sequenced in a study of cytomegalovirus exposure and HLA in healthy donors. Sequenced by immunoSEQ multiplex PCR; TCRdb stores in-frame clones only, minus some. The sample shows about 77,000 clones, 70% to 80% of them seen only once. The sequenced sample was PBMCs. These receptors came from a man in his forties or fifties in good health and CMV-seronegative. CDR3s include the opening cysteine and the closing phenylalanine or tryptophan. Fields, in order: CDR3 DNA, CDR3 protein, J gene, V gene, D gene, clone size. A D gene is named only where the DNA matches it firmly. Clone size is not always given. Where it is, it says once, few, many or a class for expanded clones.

CDR3nt: TGTGCCAGCAGTCATCAGGTTGTTCGTAATTCACCCCTCCACTTT
CDR3aa: CASSHQVVRNSPLHF
j_gene: TRBJ1-6
v_gene: TRBV6-5
d_gene: -
abundance: -

CDR3nt: TGTGCCAGTATTAAGGGAGGGGCCAATCAGCCCCAGCATTTT
CDR3aa: CASIKGGANQPQHF
j_gene: TRBJ1-5
v_gene: TRBV19
d_gene: -
abundance: -

CDR3nt: TGTGCCAGCAGCTTAGAAGGGGGCGCGAACACCGGGGAGCTGTTTTTT
CDR3aa: CASSLEGGANTGELFF
j_gene: TRBJ2-2
v_gene: TRBV7-3
d_gene: TRBD1
abundance: -

CDR3nt: TGTGCCAGCAGCTTACTATCCGGGGGGACCAATGAGCAGTTCTTC
CDR3aa: CASSLLSGGTNEQFF
j_gene: TRBJ2-1
v_gene: TRBV6-6
d_gene: TRBD2
abundance: -

CDR3nt: TGTGCCAGCAGTGAATCCTACACCGGGGAGCTGTTTTTT
CDR3aa: CASSESYTGELFF
j_gene: TRBJ2-2
v_gene: TRBV25-1
d_gene: -
abundance: -

CDR3nt: TGTGCCAGCAGCGTAAGAAGAATTAGCTCCTACGAGCAGTACTTC
CDR3aa: CASSVRRISSYEQYF
j_gene: TRBJ2-7
v_gene: TRBV7-8
d_gene: -
abundance: few

CDR3nt: TGTGCCAGCATTCTTGGGGACAGGATTAGCACAGATACGCAGTATTTT
CDR3aa: CASILGDRISTDTQYF
j_gene: TRBJ2-3
v_gene: TRBV7-8
d_gene: TRBD1
abundance: -

CDR3nt: TGTGCTAGTGGTTTGGTTGGCGGGGGGCCCCAAGAGACCCAGTACTTC
CDR3aa: CASGLVGGGPQETQYF
j_gene: TRBJ2-5
v_gene: TRBV12-5
d_gene: TRBD2
abundance: -

CDR3nt: TGTGCCAGCAGTGACCGGAGATCCTACGAGCAGTACTTC
CDR3aa: CASSDRRSYEQYF
j_gene: TRBJ2-7
v_gene: TRBV6-4
d_gene: -
abundance: -

CDR3nt: TGTGCCAGCAGCGAGGGACTAGCGTACTCTGGGGCCAACGTCCTGACTTTC
CDR3aa: CASSEGLAYSGANVLTF
j_gene: TRBJ2-6
v_gene: TRBV7-8
d_gene: TRBD2
abundance: -

CDR3nt: TGTGCCAGCAGCCTCAGAACACAGGCATCCTACGAGCAGTACTTC
CDR3aa: CASSLRTQASYEQYF
j_gene: TRBJ2-7
v_gene: TRBV5-4
d_gene: -
abundance: -

CDR3nt: TGTGCCAGCAGCTTAGAGAGGGGCTACACCTTC
CDR3aa: CASSLERGYTF
j_gene: TRBJ1-2
v_gene: TRBV11-2
d_gene: -
abundance: few

CDR3nt: TGTGCCAGCAGCTTTCTCAACATTCAGTACTTC
CDR3aa: CASSFLNIQYF
j_gene: TRBJ2-4
v_gene: TRBV11-2
d_gene: -
abundance: -

CDR3nt: TGTGCCAGCAGCTTAAGGGGCCCCCTCTCCTACGAGCAGTACTTC
CDR3aa: CASSLRGPLSYEQYF
j_gene: TRBJ2-7
v_gene: TRBV11-1
d_gene: -
abundance: -

CDR3nt: TGCGCCAGCATCCCAGAAACCTCGAACACCGGGGAGCTGTTTTTT
CDR3aa: CASIPETSNTGELFF
j_gene: TRBJ2-2
v_gene: TRBV5-1
d_gene: -
abundance: once

CDR3nt: TGCGCCAGCAGCGTACAGGGGCTCGGCACCGGGGAGCTGTTTTTT
CDR3aa: CASSVQGLGTGELFF
j_gene: TRBJ2-2
v_gene: TRBV5-1
d_gene: TRBD1
abundance: -

CDR3nt: TGTGCCAGCAGCACCCAAGGGGGATATCAGCCCCAGCATTTT
CDR3aa: CASSTQGGYQPQHF
j_gene: TRBJ1-5
v_gene: TRBV7-2
d_gene: -
abundance: -

CDR3nt: TGTGCCAGCAGTTTAAAGGACAGCGTTTATGGCTACACCTTC
CDR3aa: CASSLKDSVYGYTF
j_gene: TRBJ1-2
v_gene: TRBV27
d_gene: -
abundance: -

CDR3nt: TGCAGCGTAAACCTACAGGTCGTGAACACTGAAGCTTTCTTT
CDR3aa: CSVNLQVVNTEAFF
j_gene: TRBJ1-1
v_gene: TRBV29-1
d_gene: -
abundance: -

CDR3nt: TGTGCCAGCAGGAGAACAGGGTCCTCTGAAGCTTTCTTT
CDR3aa: CASRRTGSSEAFF
j_gene: TRBJ1-1
v_gene: TRBV6-4
d_gene: -
abundance: few

CDR3nt: TGTGCCAGCACCGATAGGGGGACAGTGGCCAGCGGCTACACCTTC
CDR3aa: CASTDRGTVASGYTF
j_gene: TRBJ1-2
v_gene: TRBV2
d_gene: TRBD1
abundance: -

CDR3nt: TGTGCCAGTTTATGGCTAAGGGGAGGAGGGACTGAAGCTTTCTTT
CDR3aa: CASLWLRGGGTEAFF
j_gene: TRBJ1-1
v_gene: TRBV7-9
d_gene: -
abundance: -

CDR3nt: TGTGCCAGCAGCTTGGTAGCGGGGAGGTACAATGAGCAGTTCTTC
CDR3aa: CASSLVAGRYNEQFF
j_gene: TRBJ2-1
v_gene: TRBV11-1
d_gene: TRBD2
abundance: -

CDR3nt: TGTGCCAGCAGCTTGGGGTCAGGTTATAATTCACCCCTCCACTTT
CDR3aa: CASSLGSGYNSPLHF
j_gene: TRBJ1-6
v_gene: TRBV5-4
d_gene: -
abundance: -

CDR3nt: TGTGCCAGCATCGGTTTCATGAACACTGAAGCTTTCTTT
CDR3aa: CASIGFMNTEAFF
j_gene: TRBJ1-1
v_gene: TRBV28
d_gene: -
abundance: -

CDR3nt: TGTGCCAGCAGTTTCCGGGACAGGGGATCACCCCTCCACTTT
CDR3aa: CASSFRDRGSPLHF
j_gene: TRBJ1-6
v_gene: TRBV4-2
d_gene: TRBD1
abundance: -

CDR3nt: TGCAGCGTTCAGACTCGTGAAGCTTTCTTT
CDR3aa: CSVQTREAFF
j_gene: TRBJ1-1
v_gene: TRBV29-1
d_gene: -
abundance: -

CDR3nt: TGTGCCAGCAGCGGCACAGGGGGCAATCAGCCCCAGCATTTT
CDR3aa: CASSGTGGNQPQHF
j_gene: TRBJ1-5
v_gene: TRBV9
d_gene: TRBD1
abundance: -

CDR3nt: TGTGCCAGCAGTGACAGGTGGCATGGCTACCCCTTC
CDR3aa: CASSDRWHGYPF
j_gene: TRBJ1-2
v_gene: TRBV25-1
d_gene: -
abundance: -

CDR3nt: TGTGCCTGGAGTAAGAAAGGACAGGGGTCCGGGGAGCTGTTTTTT
CDR3aa: CAWSKKGQGSGELFF
j_gene: TRBJ2-2
v_gene: TRBV30
d_gene: TRBD1
abundance: few

CDR3nt: TGTGCCAGTAGTATATCTTCTAGCAATCAGCCCCAGCATTTT
CDR3aa: CASSISSSNQPQHF
j_gene: TRBJ1-5
v_gene: TRBV19
d_gene: -
abundance: -

CDR3nt: TGTGCCAGCAGCGCAGCCCCGGACTACACCTACGAGCAGTACTTC
CDR3aa: CASSAAPDYTYEQYF
j_gene: TRBJ2-7
v_gene: TRBV9
d_gene: -
abundance: once

CDR3nt: TGTGCCAGCAGCGTAGAGTATGGCAGGGGGCGATGGGAGACCCAGTACTTC
CDR3aa: CASSVEYGRGRWETQYF
j_gene: TRBJ2-5
v_gene: TRBV9
d_gene: TRBD1
abundance: -

CDR3nt: TGTGCCAGCAGTGATCTTCCTGGAAACACCATATATTTT
CDR3aa: CASSDLPGNTIYF
j_gene: TRBJ1-3
v_gene: TRBV2
d_gene: -
abundance: -

CDR3nt: TGCGCCAGCAGCTGGGGACAGGGGAGGTCCTACGAGCAGTACTTC
CDR3aa: CASSWGQGRSYEQYF
j_gene: TRBJ2-7
v_gene: TRBV5-1
d_gene: TRBD1
abundance: -

CDR3nt: TGTGCCAGCTCACCACAAAACAGGGGCCGGTTCTCTTTCCTCCACTTT
CDR3aa: CASSPQNRGRFSFLHF
j_gene: TRBJ1-6
v_gene: TRBV18
d_gene: TRBD1
abundance: -

CDR3nt: TGTGCCAGCAGTTCGACAGGGGCGGGCACTGAAGCTTTCTTT
CDR3aa: CASSSTGAGTEAFF
j_gene: TRBJ1-1
v_gene: TRBV6-5
d_gene: TRBD1
abundance: -

CDR3nt: TGTGCCAGCAGCTTCACAGACGGACAGAAGAAAGAGACCCAGTACTTC
CDR3aa: CASSFTDGQKKETQYF
j_gene: TRBJ2-5
v_gene: TRBV7-9
d_gene: -
abundance: -

CDR3nt: TGTGCCAGCAGCTCCCTTAAGGGGAGGGGAGTTACGACTAATGAAAAACTGTTTTTT
CDR3aa: CASSSLKGRGVTTNEKLFF
j_gene: TRBJ1-4
v_gene: TRBV7-9
d_gene: -
abundance: -

CDR3nt: TGTGCCAGCAGCTTCGGCCGGGGGGTTGATTCACCCCTCCACTTT
CDR3aa: CASSFGRGVDSPLHF
j_gene: TRBJ1-6
v_gene: TRBV7-2
d_gene: -
abundance: few

CDR3nt: TGTGCCAGCAGTTACTCAGGCGGGGATACGCAGTATTTT
CDR3aa: CASSYSGGDTQYF
j_gene: TRBJ2-3
v_gene: TRBV6-5
d_gene: -
abundance: -

CDR3nt: TGCGCCAGCAGCCCAGGGACAGCCTTTAACTATGGCTACACCTTC
CDR3aa: CASSPGTAFNYGYTF
j_gene: TRBJ1-2
v_gene: TRBV5-1
d_gene: TRBD1
abundance: -

CDR3nt: TGTGCCAGCCCACTGGCCGGGACTAGCGGCTCCTACGAGCAGTACTTC
CDR3aa: CASPLAGTSGSYEQYF
j_gene: TRBJ2-7
v_gene: TRBV18
d_gene: TRBD2
abundance: -

CDR3nt: TGCGCCAGCAGCCAAGATTTCCTGGGACAGGGGATGACCCAGTACTTC
CDR3aa: CASSQDFLGQGMTQYF
j_gene: TRBJ2-5
v_gene: TRBV4-3
d_gene: TRBD1
abundance: -

CDR3nt: TGCGCCAGCAGCAGGGACAGGGGAAGGTACGAGCAGTACTTC
CDR3aa: CASSRDRGRYEQYF
j_gene: TRBJ2-7
v_gene: TRBV4-1
d_gene: TRBD1
abundance: -

CDR3nt: TGTGCCAGCAGCTCTCGGGACAGGGGGTTTGGAAACACCATATATTTT
CDR3aa: CASSSRDRGFGNTIYF
j_gene: TRBJ1-3
v_gene: TRBV7-6
d_gene: TRBD1
abundance: -

CDR3nt: TGTGCCAGTTACGGGACAGGCAGCTACGAGCAGTACTTC
CDR3aa: CASYGTGSYEQYF
j_gene: TRBJ2-7
v_gene: TRBV6-5
d_gene: TRBD1
abundance: -